The 5 T cell receptor beta chains listed next were all sequenced from one sample in a study of glioma-infiltrating T cells. Amplification of TCR alpha and beta CDR3 regions from RNA used iRepertoire nested multiplex PCR. MiXCR, run by TCRdb on the multiplex PCR reads, gives a single entry per CDR3 protein. The sample lists about 190,000 distinct CDR3 sequences, about 32% occurring once. Sample: glioma tissue, nonneoplastic brain tissue, or PBMCs (not recorded which). The receptor set was obtained from a human donor with low-grade glioma or glioblastoma, undergoing nonglioma brain surgery, or in good health (not recorded which).

This clonotype was seen many times. V gene TRBV19 combines with J gene TRBJ1-1; D is unresolved. V was cut by 10 bases and J by 11 bases, with 11 bases left in between. The CDR3 length is 9 residues. Germline CDR1 LNHDA, CDR2 SQIVND (reference sequence). Here the CDR3 reads CATAPGAFF. Written as DNA, the CDR3 is TGTGCCACCGCCCCGGGGGCTTTCTTT.

About this clonotype: This may stem from a read error, because a much larger clone lies one nucleotide away. This chain connects TRBV12-3 or TRBV12-4 to TRBJ1-5; no clear D. The CDR3 loop spans 13 amino acids. The V and J ends lost 2 bases and 14 bases respectively, with 16 bases between them. The CDR3 spells CASSLRDTNPKHF. The DNA for the CDR3 is TGTGCCAGCAGTTTACGGGATACAAATCCCAAGCATTTT.

This clonotype was counted at least ten times. The chain joins TRBV6-4 to TRBJ2-2; D is tentatively TRBD1 or TRBD2 (5 bases each). V lost 3 bases to trimming and J lost 3 bases, with 5 bases between them. The CDR3 extends over 13 amino acids. CDR1 and CDR2 (germline): MRHNA, SNTAGT. The CDR3, as DNA: TGTGCCAGCAGTGAGGGGGACACCGGGGAGCTGTTTTTT. This codes for CASSEGDTGELFF.

As regards this clonotype: A much more abundant neighbour one base away suggests this may be a read error. Written as DNA, the CDR3 is TGTGCCAGCGAATTAAGCCAAGAGACCCAGTACTTC. This translates into CASELSQETQYF. V and J are TRBV7-9 and TRBJ2-5; D uncertain. CDR3 size: 12 residues. CDR1 and CDR2 (germline): SEHNR, FQNEAQ (reference sequence). Trimming left V 8 bases short and J 1 base short, with 8 bases between.

V is TRBV7-2 and J is TRBJ2-1; possible D gene TRBD1, 5 bases. This CDR3 is 13 amino acids long. The V gene lost 4 bases and the J gene lost 11 bases, with 15 bases spanning the gap. In germline, CDR1 is SGHTA, CDR2 FQGNSA. In DNA form, the CDR3 reads TGTACCAGCAGCTCAGGACCAGGGCGGCAGCAGTTCTTC. Its translation: CTSSSGPGRQQFF.